This TCR beta chain is drawn from a study of blood T cell repertoires in COVID-19. Overall study: Collection of acute and convalescent COVID-19 samples took place in the United States, Italy and Spain. T cells, B-cell-depleted T cells, or PBMCs provided the cDNA or gDNA that served as material.

Germline-derived CDR1 and CDR2 are KGHSH and LQKENI. V was pared by 5 bases and J by 7 bases, with 14 bases between. This CDR3 is built from 14 residues. This clone was picked up one time. Methods used by the authors: Estimation of nucleated cell counts relied on the amplification of reference gene primers. Assay used: immunoSEQ multiplex PCR; TCRdb lists only in-frame clones, some missing. The V and J calls and clone size were taken over from that table, and D and trimming were inferred from the DNA. This table holds around 30,000 clones, 65% to 90% found once. This sequence was found in an older woman with active COVID-19. The chain joins TRBV18 to TRBJ1-4; possible D gene TRBD1, 5 bases. Material: peripheral blood. The chain's CDR3 is CASSEGVGGEKLFF. CDR3 sequence (DNA): TGTGCCAGCTCAGAAGGGGTTGGTGGTGAAAAACTGTTTTTT.